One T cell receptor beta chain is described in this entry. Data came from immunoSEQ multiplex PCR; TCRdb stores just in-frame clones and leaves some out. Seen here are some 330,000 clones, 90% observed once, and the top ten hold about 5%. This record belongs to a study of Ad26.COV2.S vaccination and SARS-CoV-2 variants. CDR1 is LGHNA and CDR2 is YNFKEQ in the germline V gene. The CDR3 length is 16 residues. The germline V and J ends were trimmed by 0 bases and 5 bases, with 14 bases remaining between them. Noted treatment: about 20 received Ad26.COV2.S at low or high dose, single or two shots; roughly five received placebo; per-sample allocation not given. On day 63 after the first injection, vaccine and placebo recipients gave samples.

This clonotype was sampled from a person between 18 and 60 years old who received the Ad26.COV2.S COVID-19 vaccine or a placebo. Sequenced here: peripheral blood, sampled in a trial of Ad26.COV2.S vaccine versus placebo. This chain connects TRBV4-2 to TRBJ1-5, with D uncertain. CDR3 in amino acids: CASSQDPGSIHQPQHF. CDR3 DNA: TGTGCCAGCAGCCAAGATCCGGGATCTATTCATCAGCCCCAGCATTTT.